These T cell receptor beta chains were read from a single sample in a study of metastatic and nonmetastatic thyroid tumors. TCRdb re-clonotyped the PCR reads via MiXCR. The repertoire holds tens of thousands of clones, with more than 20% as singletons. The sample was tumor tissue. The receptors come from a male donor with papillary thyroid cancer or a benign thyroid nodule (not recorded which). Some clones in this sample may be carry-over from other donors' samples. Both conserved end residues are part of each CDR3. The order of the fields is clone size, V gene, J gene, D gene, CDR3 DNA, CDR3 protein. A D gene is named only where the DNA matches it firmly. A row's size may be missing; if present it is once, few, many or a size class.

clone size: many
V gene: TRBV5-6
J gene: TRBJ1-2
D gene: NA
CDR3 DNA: TGTGCCAGCAGCTTTAGAGGGGGCTATGGCTACACCTTC
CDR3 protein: CASSFRGGYGYTF

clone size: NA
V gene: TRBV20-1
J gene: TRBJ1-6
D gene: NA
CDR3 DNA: TGCAGTGCTAGACAGGGGTTGATGAATTCACCCCTCCACTTT
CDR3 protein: CSARQGLMNSPLHF

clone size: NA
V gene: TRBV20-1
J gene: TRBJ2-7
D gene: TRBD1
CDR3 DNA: TGCAGTGCCAGAGGAGGAGGGGTTCCCACGACAGGGGTAGGCTACGAGCAGTACTTC
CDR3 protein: CSARGGGVPTTGVGYEQYF

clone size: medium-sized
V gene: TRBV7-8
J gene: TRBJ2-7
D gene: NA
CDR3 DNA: TGTGCCAGCAGCTTAGGAGCGGCGGAGTCCTACGAGCAGTACTTC
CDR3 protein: CASSLGAAESYEQYF

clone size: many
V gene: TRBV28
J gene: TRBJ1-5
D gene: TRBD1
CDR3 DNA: TGTGCCAGCAGTACAGGGGTAGGTCAGCCCCAGCATTTT
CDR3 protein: CASSTGVGQPQHF

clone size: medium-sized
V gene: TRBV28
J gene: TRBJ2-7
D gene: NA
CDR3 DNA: TGTGCCAGTTGGAGGGGGTTTTCCTACGAGCAGTACTTC
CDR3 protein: CASWRGFSYEQYF

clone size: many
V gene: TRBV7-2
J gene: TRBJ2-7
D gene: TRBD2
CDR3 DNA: TGTGCCAGCAGCTCAGGACTAGCGGGAGTCCACGAGCAGTACTTC
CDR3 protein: CASSSGLAGVHEQYF

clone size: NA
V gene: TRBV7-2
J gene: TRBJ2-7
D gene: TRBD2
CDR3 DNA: TGTGCCAGCGACCCCGGGGGGGACGAGCAGTACTTC
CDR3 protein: CASDPGGDEQYF

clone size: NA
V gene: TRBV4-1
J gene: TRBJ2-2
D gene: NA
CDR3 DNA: TGCGCCAGCAGCCTTTCTAATACCGGGGAGCAGTTTTTT
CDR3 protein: CASSLSNTGEQFF

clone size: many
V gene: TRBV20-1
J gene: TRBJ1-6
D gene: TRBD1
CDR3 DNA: TGCAGTGCTAGTATAACAGGGGATGATTCACCCCTCCACTTT
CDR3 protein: CSASITGDDSPLHF

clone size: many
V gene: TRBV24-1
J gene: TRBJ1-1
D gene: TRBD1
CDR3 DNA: TGTGCCACCTTCGGACAGGCCTACGACACTGAAGCTTTCTTT
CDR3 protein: CATFGQAYDTEAFF

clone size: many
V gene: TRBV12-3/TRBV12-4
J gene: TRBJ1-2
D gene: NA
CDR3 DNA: TGTGCCAGCACGGATACAGATCTAGCCCATGGCTACACCTTC
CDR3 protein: CASTDTDLAHGYTF

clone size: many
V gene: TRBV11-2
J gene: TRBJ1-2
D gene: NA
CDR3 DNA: TGTGCCAGCAGCTTAGATAAGAGCCCCTATGGCTACACCTTC
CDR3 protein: CASSLDKSPYGYTF